Only a few counts were recorded for the clone carrying this T cell receptor (beta chain). Antigen unknown. These data are taken from a study of T cell repertoires in cytomegalovirus infection. Across the whole study: Based on public TCR beta signatures, there were indications of CMV infection and of a matching HLA type.

The CDR3 sequence is 16 residues long. Germline V lookup: CDR1 SGHNT, CDR2 YYREEE (reference sequence). After removal of 3 bases from V and 0 bases from J, the junction contained 7 bases not matched to a gene. TCRdb analysed the reads with MiXCR anew, one entry per CDR3 protein. Of more than 75,000 distinct CDR3 sequences listed, around 28% were seen once; the top ten hold over 60%. This receptor was obtained from a human donor in good health (CMV status not recorded). Some clones in this sample may be carry-over from other donors' samples. The sequenced sample was CD8+ T cells from cultured PBMCs, obtained from culture after CMV antigen stimulation. V gene TRBV5-4 combines with J gene TRBJ1-1, with 8 bases identical to TRBD1. The CDR3 region has the DNA TGTGCCAGCAGCTGGGGGCCGGGACAGGTGAACACTGAAGCTTTCTTT. Amino acids: CASSWGPGQVNTEAFF.